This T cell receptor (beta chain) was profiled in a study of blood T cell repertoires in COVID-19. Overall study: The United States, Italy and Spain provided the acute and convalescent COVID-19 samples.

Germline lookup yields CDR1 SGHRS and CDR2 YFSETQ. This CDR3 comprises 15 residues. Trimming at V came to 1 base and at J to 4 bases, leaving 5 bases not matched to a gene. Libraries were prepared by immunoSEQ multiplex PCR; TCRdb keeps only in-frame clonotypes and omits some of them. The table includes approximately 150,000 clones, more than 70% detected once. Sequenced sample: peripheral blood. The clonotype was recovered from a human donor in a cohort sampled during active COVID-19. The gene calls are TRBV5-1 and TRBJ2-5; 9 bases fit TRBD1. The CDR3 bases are TGCGCCAGCAGCTTGACCTCGGACAGGGGAGAGACCCAGTACTTC. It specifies CASSLTSDRGETQYF.